These T cell receptor beta chains were read from a single sample in a study of blood T cell repertoires in COVID-19. Clones were sequenced by immunoSEQ multiplex PCR, and TCRdb holds only the in-frame ones, with some missing. The sample has roughly 230,000 clones; just under 85% are singletons. Specimen: peripheral blood. These receptors came from a woman aged 60-75 years with active or convalescent COVID-19. Both conserved end residues are part of each CDR3. A D gene is named only where the DNA matches it firmly. Expanded clones get a size class; other rows say once, few or many, or leave the size out.

abundance,d_gene,v_gene,j_gene,CDR3nt,CDR3aa
.,.,TRBV5-1,TRBJ2-2,TGCGCCAGCGGGGACATGCGGAACACCGGGGAGCTGTTTTTT,CASGDMRNTGELFF
.,.,TRBV6-5,TRBJ1-6,TGTGCCAGCCTCATTAATTGGCAGAATAATTCACCCCTCCACTTT,CASLINWQNNSPLHF
once,TRBD1,TRBV6-4,TRBJ1-1,TGTGCCAGCAGGAGCCAAGGGGGCATCGCTGAAGCTTTCTTT,CASRSQGGIAEAFF
.,.,TRBV28,TRBJ2-2,TGTGCCAGCAGTTTAGGTCGGGGGGCAAGCACCGGGGAGCTGTTTTTT,CASSLGRGASTGELFF
.,TRBD1,TRBV11-3,TRBJ1-6,TGTGCCAGCAGCCCTGGACAGGGTTTTTCAAGCTCACCCCTCCACTTT,CASSPGQGFSSSPLHF
.,.,TRBV6-6,TRBJ2-3,TGTGCCAGCAGTTACCCCGCCGGGTTGGATACGCAGTATTTT,CASSYPAGLDTQYF
.,.,TRBV27,TRBJ2-2,TGTGCCAGCAGTTTAGTTATCCGGTCCGGGGAGCTGTTTTTT,CASSLVIRSGELFF
.,TRBD1,TRBV6-5,TRBJ2-7,TGTGCCAGCGCGGGACAGGGGGCGATATACGAGCAGTACTTC,CASAGQGAIYEQYF
few,TRBD1,TRBV19,TRBJ1-5,TGTGCCAGTAGTATTCCGACAGGGGGCGGTCAGCCCCAGCATTTT,CASSIPTGGGQPQHF
.,.,TRBV6-6,TRBJ1-4,TGTGCCAGCAGTCCCATTTTCGGTCGGGGGACGAATGAAAAACTGTTTTTT,CASSPIFGRGTNEKLFF
.,.,TRBV3-1/TRBV3-2,TRBJ2-1,TGTGCCAGCAGCCAAGGTGGTAGCTCCTACAATGAGCAGTTCTTC,CASSQGGSSYNEQFF
.,TRBD2,TRBV29-1,TRBJ2-1,TGCAGCGGACTAGCGGTTATCAATGAGCAGTTCTTC,CSGLAVINEQFF
few,TRBD2,TRBV27,TRBJ2-3,TGTGCCAGCAGTTTACTACGACTAGCACCAGATACGCAGTATTTT,CASSLLRLAPDTQYF
.,.,TRBV18,TRBJ1-1,TGTGCCAGCTCACCTGAGGGCAGCCGCGTGGGTTTCTTT,CASSPEGSRVGFF
.,.,TRBV6-5,TRBJ1-2,TGTGCCAGCACTCGAGGGGGAGGGTCGGGAGGCTACACCTTC,CASTRGGGSGGYTF
.,TRBD1,TRBV27,TRBJ1-1,TGTGCCAGCAGGCCCGGGACAGACACTGAAGCTTTCTTT,CASRPGTDTEAFF
few,.,TRBV11-2,TRBJ1-2,TGTGCCAGCAGCTTGGCCGGTGGGACTGGGGGCTATGGCTACACCTTC,CASSLAGGTGGYGYTF
.,.,TRBV11-2,TRBJ2-2,TGTGCCAGCAGCTCCCGGACAGACATGAACACCGGGGAGCTGTTTTTT,CASSSRTDMNTGELFF
.,TRBD2,TRBV9,TRBJ2-1,TGTGCCAGCAGCCCCCGATCAGGCGCGGGGGGGAACAATGAGCAGTTCTTC,CASSPRSGAGGNNEQFF
.,.,TRBV11-3,TRBJ1-1,TGTGCCAGCAGCTTAACATATCTTGGCGGTGGGTATAGTACTGAAGCTTTCTTT,CASSLTYLGGGYSTEAFF
once,.,TRBV30,TRBJ1-1,TGTGCCTGGAGTGTACAGAGGGACACTGAAGCTTTCTTT,CAWSVQRDTEAFF
.,TRBD1,TRBV7-9,TRBJ1-2,TGTGCCAGCAGCCCAACAGGGGGCGGCGGCTACACCTTC,CASSPTGGGGYTF
.,TRBD1,TRBV2,TRBJ2-5,TGTGCCAGCAGTCTCGGGACAGCTCAAGAGACCCAGTACTTC,CASSLGTAQETQYF
.,TRBD1,TRBV2,TRBJ1-2,TGTGCCAGCAGTGTCTTTTTCCGGACAGGGTGGGGTGGCTACACCTTC,CASSVFFRTGWGGYTF
.,.,TRBV28,TRBJ1-2,TGTGCCAGCAGTTTACAGGGGCTACCTAACTATGGCTACACCTTC,CASSLQGLPNYGYTF
.,TRBD1,TRBV7-2,TRBJ1-4,TGTGCCAGCAGCTTCCCGGGACAGGGGGCTGAAAAACTGTTTTTT,CASSFPGQGAEKLFF
once,.,TRBV9,TRBJ2-1,TGTGCCAGCAGTCGAGCGGGCAGTCACTACAATGAGCAGTTCTTC,CASSRAGSHYNEQFF
.,.,TRBV5-1,TRBJ2-1,TGCGCCAGCAGCTTGGAAGGGAGCTCCTACAATGAGCAGTTCTTC,CASSLEGSSYNEQFF
.,TRBD1,TRBV12-5,TRBJ2-3,TGTGCTAGTGGTTTGTGGGGGACAGGGCTCTCGGATACGCAGTATTTT,CASGLWGTGLSDTQYF
few,.,TRBV10-2,TRBJ2-5,TGCGCCAGCACCGGACTGGATCAAGAGACCCAGTACTTC,CASTGLDQETQYF
.,TRBD1,TRBV5-4,TRBJ2-5,TGTGCCAGCAGCTTAAGGGGGCCGGAGACCCAGTACTTC,CASSLRGPETQYF
.,TRBD1,TRBV6-5,TRBJ2-7,TGTGCCAGCAGCTCCTACCAGGGGGCTAGCGAGCAGTACTTC,CASSSYQGASEQYF
.,.,TRBV11-2,TRBJ2-3,TGTGCCAGCAGCTTAGAGGAAACGGCTCACAGGGATGATACGCAGTATTTT,CASSLEETAHRDDTQYF
once,TRBD1,TRBV19,TRBJ2-2,TGTGCCAGTAGTATGGGACAGGGTATTTTCAGGGAGCTGTTTTTT,CASSMGQGIFRELFF
.,.,TRBV7-9,TRBJ1-2,TGTGCCAGCAGCTTAGGTGTCCATGTGGCTGATGGCTACACCTTC,CASSLGVHVADGYTF
once,TRBD1,TRBV10-3,TRBJ1-3,TGTGCCATCACCCCGACAGGGTCGTACTCTGGAAACACCATATATTTT,CAITPTGSYSGNTIYF
.,.,TRBV28,TRBJ1-1,TGTGCCAGCAGTCCCGGGATGTGGGGGCGCGAGGCTGAAGCTTTCTTT,CASSPGMWGREAEAFF
.,TRBD1,TRBV5-1,TRBJ2-5,TGCGCCAGCAGCTTGGGACAGGGGCGAGAGACCCAGTACTTC,CASSLGQGRETQYF
few,TRBD1,TRBV29-1,TRBJ2-3,TGCAGCGTTCCGGACAGGGCTAGCACAGATACGCAGTATTTT,CSVPDRASTDTQYF
.,TRBD1,TRBV7-6,TRBJ1-1,TGTGCCAGCAGCTTAGCCCCCGGGACAGGGGGCAGGACTGAAGCTTTCTTT,CASSLAPGTGGRTEAFF
.,.,TRBV3-1/TRBV3-2,TRBJ1-5,TGTGCCAGCAGCCAAGACGGGGGAAATCAGCCCCAGCATTTT,CASSQDGGNQPQHF
.,TRBD1,TRBV2,TRBJ1-2,TGTGCCAGCGCTACCAAGCAGGGGGTTAACTATGGCTACACCTTC,CASATKQGVNYGYTF
.,.,TRBV6-6,TRBJ1-2,TGTGCCAGCAGTTACGATGAGGGTAACTATGGCTACACCTTC,CASSYDEGNYGYTF
.,.,TRBV28,TRBJ1-6,TGTGCCAGCAGTTCTGCGACTCGGAATTCACCCCTCCACTTT,CASSSATRNSPLHF
.,TRBD1,TRBV3-1/TRBV3-2,TRBJ1-5,TGTGCCAGCAGCCAGGGACAGGTCTCGGGGCCCCAGCATTTT,CASSQGQVSGPQHF
.,TRBD2,TRBV7-2,TRBJ2-1,TGTGCCAGCAGCTCAGGACTAGCTAAAAACAATGAGCAGTTCTTC,CASSSGLAKNNEQFF
.,TRBD1,TRBV28,TRBJ2-5,TGTGCCAGCAGCTTAAACAGGGGGATTTACGAGACCCAGTACTTC,CASSLNRGIYETQYF
.,.,TRBV6-6,TRBJ1-4,TGTGCCAGCAGTTACTCTGGGGGGTTAAGGGAAAAACTGTTTTTT,CASSYSGGLREKLFF
.,.,TRBV5-1,TRBJ2-1,TGCGCCAGCAGCCGCGGGGGCGGGAGCTCCTACAATGAGCAGTTCTTC,CASSRGGGSSYNEQFF
.,.,TRBV7-9,TRBJ1-4,TGTGCCAGCAGCCAAGCCGGGACATCATCCGAAAAACTGTTTTTT,CASSQAGTSSEKLFF
once,.,TRBV11-2,TRBJ2-1,TGTGCCAGCAGCTTGGGAGGGGGGTACAATGAGCAGTTCTTC,CASSLGGGYNEQFF
.,TRBD1,TRBV13,TRBJ1-6,TGTGCCAGCAGCTCAGAACAGGGGGCTGGTGGTTCACCCCTCCACTTT,CASSSEQGAGGSPLHF
.,TRBD1,TRBV18,TRBJ2-5,TGTGCCAGCTCAACACAGGGGGCTCTAACGGAGACCCAGTACTTC,CASSTQGALTETQYF